These T cell receptor beta chains were read from a single sample in a study of response to subunit inactivated influenza vaccine. TCRdb processed the RT-PCR reads anew with MiXCR; each CDR3 protein has one entry. The sample includes just over 300,000 distinct CDR3 sequences, 20% to 25% of them seen just once. The sequencing used PBMCs from blood, collected 21 months after vaccination. Receptors originate from a man between 50 and 70 years old who received an inactivated influenza vaccine. The CDR3 runs from the conserved cysteine through the conserved F or W. A D gene is named only where the DNA matches it firmly. Clone size is stated in some rows and not others, as once, few, many or a class when expanded.

abundance	len	j_gene	d_gene	v_gene	CDR3aa	CDR3nt
NA	17	TRBJ2-1	NA	TRBV4-2	CASSLTGIPSSYNEQFF	TGTGCCAGCAGCCTTACGGGCATCCCAAGCTCCTACAATGAGCAGTTCTTC
few	13	TRBJ2-5	NA	TRBV27	CASSLGYSETQYF	TGTGCCAGCAGTTTAGGCTATTCGGAGACCCAGTACTTC
NA	17	TRBJ1-1	TRBD1	TRBV28	CASSWTGEVLGVPEAFF	TGTGCCAGCAGCTGGACAGGGGAGGTTTTAGGGGTCCCTGAAGCTTTCTTT
NA	15	TRBJ1-4	NA	TRBV24-1	CATSDLRRSREKLFF	TGTGCCACCAGTGATTTGCGCAGAAGTCGAGAAAAACTGTTTTTT
NA	17	TRBJ2-1	TRBD1	TRBV10-3	CAISESPGGSSYNEQFF	TGTGCCATCAGTGAGTCCCCAGGGGGAAGCTCCTACAATGAGCAGTTCTTC
NA	15	TRBJ1-5	NA	TRBV7-2	CASSLAPGLNQPQHF	TGTGCCAGCAGCTTGGCTCCGGGACTAAATCAGCCCCAGCATTTT
NA	16	TRBJ2-2	NA	TRBV12-3/TRBV12-4	CASSGGGMLNSGELFF	TGTGCCAGCAGTGGTGGAGGGATGCTTAACTCCGGGGAGCTGTTTTTT
few	14	TRBJ1-5	TRBD1	TRBV30	CAWRDRGDNQPQHF	TGTGCCTGGCGGGACAGGGGTGACAATCAGCCCCAGCATTTT
NA	16	TRBJ2-3	TRBD2	TRBV6-2/TRBV6-3	CASSSRLAGATDTQYF	TGTGCCAGCAGCAGCAGGCTAGCGGGGGCCACAGATACGCAGTATTTT
NA	11	TRBJ2-6	NA	TRBV2	CARAGANVLTF	TGTGCCAGGGCTGGGGCCAACGTCCTGACTTTC
few	19	TRBJ1-1	NA	TRBV10-3	CAISESLGRSLRSNTEAFF	TGTGCCATCAGTGAGTCCTTAGGCAGGTCACTCCGCAGTAACACTGAAGCTTTCTTT
few	14	TRBJ2-7	TRBD1	TRBV5-1	CASSLTWDSYEQYF	TGCGCCAGCAGCTTGACCTGGGACAGCTACGAGCAGTACTTC
NA	15	TRBJ1-3	NA	TRBV14	CASSQVRAPGNTIYF	TGTGCCAGCAGCCAAGTAAGGGCACCTGGAAACACCATATATTTT
few	14	TRBJ1-5	NA	TRBV12-3/TRBV12-4	CASSFSQGSQPQHF	TGTGCCAGCAGTTTCAGCCAGGGGAGTCAGCCCCAGCATTTT
few	13	TRBJ1-1	NA	TRBV7-3	CASSLSSATEAFF	TGTGCCAGCAGCTTAAGTTCTGCCACTGAAGCTTTCTTT
NA	14	TRBJ2-6	NA	TRBV5-1	CASSSSSGANVLTF	TGCGCCAGCAGCTCAAGCTCTGGGGCCAACGTCCTGACTTTC
few	17	TRBJ2-1	TRBD2	TRBV4-1	CASSQSGGEGFYNEQFF	TGCGCCAGCAGCCAGAGCGGGGGGGAGGGTTTCTACAATGAGCAGTTCTTC
many	15	TRBJ1-3	NA	TRBV10-3	CAISESNRGRNTIYF	TGTGCCATCAGTGAGTCGAACAGAGGACGAAACACCATATATTTT
few	13	TRBJ1-2	NA	TRBV29-1	CSASTGGNYGYTF	TGCAGCGCGTCCACTGGGGGTAACTATGGCTACACCTTC
few	13	TRBJ2-3	NA	TRBV3-1	CASSQVGLSEQYF	TGTGCCAGCAGCCAAGTCGGACTGTCGGAGCAGTATTTT
NA	15	TRBJ1-1	NA	TRBV4-2	CASSQVEQGNTEAFF	TGTGCCAGCAGCCAAGTGGAACAGGGGAACACTGAAGCTTTCTTT
few	15	TRBJ2-1	TRBD1	TRBV10-3	CAISEGQGSYNEQFF	TGTGCCATCAGTGAGGGACAGGGCTCCTACAATGAGCAGTTCTTC
few	14	TRBJ1-2	TRBD1	TRBV20-1	CSAGLGQWGYGYTF	TGCAGTGCGGGATTGGGACAGTGGGGCTATGGCTACACCTTC
few	14	TRBJ2-2	NA	TRBV4-3	CASSQEGGTGELFF	TGCGCCAGCAGCCAAGAGGGGGGCACCGGGGAGCTGTTTTTT
few	15	TRBJ2-3	TRBD2	TRBV19	CASTEGGSSTDTQYF	TGTGCCAGTACAGAGGGAGGGTCTAGCACAGATACGCAGTATTTT
few	15	TRBJ1-4	NA	TRBV6-1	CASSEASGTGEKLFF	TGTGCCAGCAGTGAAGCCTCCGGGACCGGAGAAAAACTGTTTTTT
few	14	TRBJ2-4	NA	TRBV5-1	CASSPGGPGNIQYF	TGCGCCAGCAGCCCCGGGGGGCCTGGAAACATTCAGTACTTC
few	15	TRBJ2-3	TRBD2	TRBV29-1	CSVEFLAGGADTQYF	TGCAGCGTTGAATTCTTAGCGGGAGGTGCAGATACGCAGTATTTT
NA	14	TRBJ2-2	TRBD2	TRBV5-1	CASKETSFTGELFF	TGCGCCAGCAAGGAGACTAGCTTTACCGGGGAGCTGTTTTTT
few	15	TRBJ1-5	NA	TRBV5-5	CASSGGAGENQPQHF	TGTGCCAGCAGCGGTGGGGCCGGGGAAAATCAGCCCCAGCATTTT
NA	13	TRBJ1-3	NA	TRBV5-6	CASSRGRENTIYF	TGTGCCAGCAGCCGGGGCAGGGAAAACACCATATATTTT
medium-sized	15	TRBJ1-5	TRBD1	TRBV7-9	CASSAGRGSNQPQHF	TGTGCCAGCAGCGCAGGCAGGGGGAGCAATCAGCCCCAGCATTTT
many	16	TRBJ1-5	NA	TRBV15	CATSRDRSGIRQPQHF	TGTGCCACCAGCAGAGATCGCTCAGGGATTAGGCAGCCCCAGCATTTT
NA	15	TRBJ2-2	TRBD1	TRBV19	CASRPPGQGTGELFF	TGTGCCAGTAGGCCTCCGGGACAGGGTACCGGGGAGCTGTTTTTT
NA	13	TRBJ2-1	NA	TRBV20-1	CSASSLAGNEQFF	TGCAGTGCTAGTTCACTAGCCGGCAATGAGCAGTTCTTC